Shown below are 12 T cell receptor beta chains from a single sample sequenced in a study of cytomegalovirus exposure and HLA in healthy donors. It was with 60 Vbeta and 13 Jbeta primers that the PCR ran. Here immunoSEQ multiplex PCR was the method, and the copy in TCRdb shows in-frame clones only, minus some. The sample records some 190,000 clones, roughly 87% being singletons. Sequenced material: PBMCs. All receptors derive from a man aged 40-49 years in good health and CMV-seronegative.

This clone came up once. The V gene is TRBV5-1, the J gene TRBJ1-2; D gene ambiguous. The CDR3 length is 14 residues. Trimming took off 0 bases at V and 4 bases at J, with 10 bases between the two ends. Germline V CDR1 and CDR2: SGHRS, YFSETQ. For the CDR3, the DNA is TGCGCCAGCAGCTTGGAGCCAGGCACCTATGGCTACACCTTC. Amino acids: CASSLEPGTYGYTF.

The chain is built from TRBV2 and TRBJ2-2, with TRBD2 matching over 10 bases. V lost 8 bases, J lost 4 bases, and 10 bases stayed unmatched. From germline, CDR1 is SNHLY and CDR2 FYNNEI. CDR3 length equals 16 residues. The CDR3 region has the DNA TGTGCCAGCCACCCTAGCGGGAGTATCGGCACCGGGGAGCTGTTTTTT. Translating it yields CASHPSGSIGTGELFF.

This clone was observed once. The chain employs TRBV4-1 and TRBJ2-7, with a weak D call TRBD1 (5 bases). This CDR3 has 13 amino acids. Germline V gene sequence: CDR1 MGHRA, CDR2 YSYEKL. Between the trimmed V and J ends, which lost 0 bases and 3 bases, there was a span of 6 bases. CDR3 nucleotides: TGCGCCAGCAGCCAAGAAGGACACTACGAGCAGTACTTC. Encoded protein: CASSQEGHYEQYF.

V and J are TRBV7-2 and TRBJ1-1; unclear D gene. The CDR3 loop spans 13 amino acids. Per germline, CDR1 SGHTA and CDR2 FQGNSA. Deletions cut 5 bases from V and 3 bases from J, with 10 bases between. In nucleotides, the CDR3 is TGTGCCAGCAGCCCCCAGATTTACACTGAAGCTTTCTTT. Translated: CASSPQIYTEAFF.

The chain couples TRBV5-6 to TRBJ1-2; 8 bases are shared with TRBD1. CDR3 size: 16 residues. Germline lookup yields CDR1 SGHDT and CDR2 YYEEEE. Trimming at V came to 3 bases and at J to 5 bases, leaving 12 bases not matched to a gene. CDR3 loop: CASSSVGSGGEYGYTF. DNA of the CDR3: TGTGCCAGCAGCTCGGTCGGTTCAGGGGGCGAATATGGCTACACCTTC.

The chain employs TRBV7-9 and TRBJ1-5; D is possibly TRBD1 (5 bases). CDR1 and CDR2 from the germline V gene are SEHNR and FQNEAQ (reference sequence). The CDR3 covers 14 residues. V shed 2 bases and J shed 4 bases, with 9 bases lying between them. The CDR3 DNA sequence: TGTGCCAGCAGCTTAATATCAGGGAATCAGCCCCAGCATTTT. Translated, it gives CASSLISGNQPQHF.

With regard to this clone: Germline is not matched at one junction end, which may reflect a read error. This chain links TRBV7-7 with TRBJ2-7, with 7 nucleotides matching TRBD1. The CDR3 sequence is 19 residues long. Germline CDR1 SSHAT, CDR2 FNYEAQ (reference sequence). This CDR3 reads CASSLASGQGDGFSYEQYF. The CDR3 DNA reads as TGTGCTAGCAGCTTAGCATCAGGGCAGGGGGATGGATTCTCCTACGAGCAGTACTTC.

This rearrangement joins TRBV7-3 to TRBJ2-1; 9 nucleotides align to TRBD2. V gave up 2 bases and J gave up 2 bases; unmatched junction bases: 1. The CDR3 totals 15 residues. Germline assignment: CDR1 SGHTA and CDR2 FQGTGA. CDR3 coding DNA: TGTGCCAGCAGCTTACCTAGCGGGACCTACAATGAGCAGTTCTTC. Its translation: CASSLPSGTYNEQFF.

Remarks on this clone: This sample also contains other DNA sequences that code for the same CDR3. This sequence joins TRBV11-2 and TRBJ2-3; 7 nucleotides line up with TRBD2. The CDR3 spans 15 residues. J lost 4 bases, V lost 1 base, and 5 bases had no gene match. The germline CDR1 and CDR2 sequences are SGHAT and FQNNGV. Here the CDR3 DNA reads TGTGCCAGCAGCTTAGCAGGCGGGAGTGCAGATACGCAGTATTTT. Translating gives CASSLAGGSADTQYF.

This clone was seen more than once but under ten times. V gene TRBV2 combines with J gene TRBJ1-5; weak D call: TRBD1 (6 bases). Trimming stripped 7 bases from V and 0 bases from J, with 13 bases between. Germline CDR1 is SNHLY and CDR2 is FYNNEI. The CDR3 consists of 15 residues. Written as DNA, the CDR3 is TGTGCCAGCAATGGACAGACGAATAGCAATCAGCCCCAGCATTTT. Its translation: CASNGQTNSNQPQHF.

The rearrangement links TRBV23-1 to TRBJ1-5; D not resolved. TRBV23-1 is known as an ORF, though its function is uncertain. This CDR3 region has 13 residues. Trimming cost V 4 bases and J 7 bases, with 11 bases left between them. In DNA, the CDR3 is TGCGCCAGCAGTCCTCGTCACTACCAGCCCCAGCATTTT. This gives the protein CASSPRHYQPQHF.

This clone was picked up a small number of times. This chain connects TRBV28 to TRBJ1-4; D perhaps matches TRBD1 (6 bases). CDR1 MDHEN and CDR2 SYDVKM come from the germline V gene. The V end was cut by 5 bases, the J end by 7 bases, with 17 bases between. The CDR3 is 15 residues long. The CDR3 DNA sequence: TGTGCCAGCAGTCCCAATCAGGGAGGGGGTGAAAAACTGTTTTTT. Translation gives CASSPNQGGGEKLFF.